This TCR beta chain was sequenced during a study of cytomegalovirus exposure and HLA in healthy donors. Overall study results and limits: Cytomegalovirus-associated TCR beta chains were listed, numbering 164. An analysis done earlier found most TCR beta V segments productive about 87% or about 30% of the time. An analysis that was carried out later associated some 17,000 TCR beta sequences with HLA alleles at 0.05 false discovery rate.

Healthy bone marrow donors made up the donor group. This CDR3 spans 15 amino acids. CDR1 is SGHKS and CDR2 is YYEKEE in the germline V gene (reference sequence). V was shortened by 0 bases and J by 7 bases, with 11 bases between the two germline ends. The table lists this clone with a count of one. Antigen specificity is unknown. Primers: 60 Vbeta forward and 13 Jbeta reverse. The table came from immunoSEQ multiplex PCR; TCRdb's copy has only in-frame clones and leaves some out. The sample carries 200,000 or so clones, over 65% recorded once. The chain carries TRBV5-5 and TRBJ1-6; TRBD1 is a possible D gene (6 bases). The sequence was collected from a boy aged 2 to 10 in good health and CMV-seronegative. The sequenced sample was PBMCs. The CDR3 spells CASSLEGGLNSPLHF. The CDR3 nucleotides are TGTGCCAGCAGCTTGGAGGGGGGGCTGAATTCACCCCTCCACTTT.